The 3 T cell receptor beta chains in this list originate from one sample, sequenced in a study of blood T cells in healthy people across ages. A second PCR of about 6 to 12 cycles used a sample-barcoded 5' primer and a J-beta primer mix. Using its own MiXCR run on the 5' RACE reads, TCRdb lists one record per CDR3 protein. The table records about a million distinct CDR3 sequences, about 53% of them present only once. The material sequenced was blood. These receptors all stem from a woman aged 60-75 years in good health.

The chain has TRBV7-8 and TRBJ2-3; either TRBD1 or TRBD2 may fit D (6 bases each). CDR3 length: 16 residues. Germline CDR1 reads SGHVS; CDR2 reads FQNEAQ. Trimming pared 4 bases from V and 6 bases from J, leaving 20 bases between. The CDR3: CASSSNFVGGPDTQYF. DNA of the CDR3: TGTGCCAGCAGCTCCAATTTCGTGGGGGGCCCCGATACGCAGTATTTT. The full variable domain, rest sourced from reference TRBV7-8 and TRBJ2-3, is GAGVSQSPRYKVAKRGQDVALRCDPISGHVSLFWYQQALGQGPEFLTYFQNEAQLDKSGLPSDRFFAERPEGSVSTLKIQRTQQEDSAVYLCASSSNFVGGPDTQYFGPGTRLTVL.

The V and J genes are TRBV5-1 and TRBJ2-1; D is ambiguous. Per germline, CDR1 SGHRS and CDR2 YFSETQ. CDR3 length equals 13 residues. V was trimmed by 4 bases and J by 5 bases, leaving 10 bases between them. CDR3 sequence reads: CASSGRSDNEQFF. CDR3 bases: TGCGCCAGCAGCGGGCGAAGCGACAATGAGCAGTTCTTC.

This clonotype has a single count. The J gene is TRBJ2-7, the V gene TRBV3-1, with no clear D. Germline lookup yields CDR1 LGHDT and CDR2 YNNKEL (reference sequence). The CDR3 loop spans 15 amino acids. V lost 1 base to trimming and J lost 2 bases, with 12 bases between them. CDR3 loop: CASSQGRRRTYEQYF. The CDR3, as DNA: TGTGCCAGCAGCCAAGGGCGGCGCCGAACCTACGAGCAGTACTTC.